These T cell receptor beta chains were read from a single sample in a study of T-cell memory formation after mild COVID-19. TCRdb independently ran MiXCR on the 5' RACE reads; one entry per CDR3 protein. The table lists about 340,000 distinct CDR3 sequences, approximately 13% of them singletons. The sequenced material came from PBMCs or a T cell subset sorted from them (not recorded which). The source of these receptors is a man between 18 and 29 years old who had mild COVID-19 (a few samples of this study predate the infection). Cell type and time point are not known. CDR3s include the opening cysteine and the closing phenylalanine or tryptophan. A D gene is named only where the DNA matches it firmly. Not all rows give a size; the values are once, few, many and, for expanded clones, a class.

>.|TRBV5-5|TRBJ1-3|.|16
TGTGCCAGCAGCTTGGCTCTCGGGGCTGGCGGAAACACCATATATTTT
CASSLALGAGGNTIYF
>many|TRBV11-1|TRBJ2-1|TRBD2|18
TGTGCCAGCAGCTTAGTGGGGAGGGGCAGGGATTTTTCAAATGAGCAGTTCTTC
CASSLVGRGRDFSNEQFF
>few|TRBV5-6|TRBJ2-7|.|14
TGTGCCAGCAGCTTTGTGAGGGGAGGCTACGAGCAGTACTTC
CASSFVRGGYEQYF
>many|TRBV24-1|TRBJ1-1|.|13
TGTGCCACCAGCCAGGGTGAAGTGACTGAAGCTTTCTTT
CATSQGEVTEAFF
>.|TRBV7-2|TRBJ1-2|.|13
TGTGCCAGCAGCTGGGACGGGTACTATGGCTACACCTTC
CASSWDGYYGYTF
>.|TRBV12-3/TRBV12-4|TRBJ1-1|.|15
TGTGCCAGCAGTTTTTTGGGGGTTGGAGACACTGAAGCTTTCTTT
CASSFLGVGDTEAFF
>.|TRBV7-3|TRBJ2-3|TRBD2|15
TGTGCCAGCATGGAGCGGGGGGGAAGCACAGATACGCAGTATTTT
CASMERGGSTDTQYF
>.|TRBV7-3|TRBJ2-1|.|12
TGTGCCAGCAGCTGGAATCTCAATGAGCAGTTCTTC
CASSWNLNEQFF
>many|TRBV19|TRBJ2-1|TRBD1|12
TGTGCCAGTAGTCTAAACAGGGGCGCCGTCTTCTTC
CASSLNRGAVFF
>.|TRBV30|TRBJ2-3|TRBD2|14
TGTGCCTGGGAGGGAGCGGGGGGCACAGATACGCAGTATTTT
CAWEGAGGTDTQYF
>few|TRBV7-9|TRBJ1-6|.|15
TGTGCCAGCAGCCCAAGCCTATTAGGGGGATCACCCCTCCACTTT
CASSPSLLGGSPLHF
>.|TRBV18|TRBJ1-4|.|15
TGTGCCAGCTCACCAGTCGCGGGATTCGATGAAAAACTGTTTTTT
CASSPVAGFDEKLFF
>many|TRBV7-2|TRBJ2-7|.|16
TGTGCCAGCAGCTTATCTGGGGCGGGCTTCTCCTACGAGCAGTACTTC
CASSLSGAGFSYEQYF
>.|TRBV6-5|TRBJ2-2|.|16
TGTGCCAGCAGTAACGCCGCGGGGACGAACACCGGGGAGCTGTTTTTT
CASSNAAGTNTGELFF